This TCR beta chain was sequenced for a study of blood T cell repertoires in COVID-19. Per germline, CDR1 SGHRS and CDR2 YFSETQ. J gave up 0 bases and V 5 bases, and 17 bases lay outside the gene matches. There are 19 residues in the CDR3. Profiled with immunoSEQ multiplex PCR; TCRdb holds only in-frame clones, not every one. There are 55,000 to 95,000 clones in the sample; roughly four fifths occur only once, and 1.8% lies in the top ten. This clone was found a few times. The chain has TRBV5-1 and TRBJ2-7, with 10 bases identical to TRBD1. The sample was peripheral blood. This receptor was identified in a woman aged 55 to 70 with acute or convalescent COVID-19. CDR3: CASSTGGTGVFAGSYEQYF. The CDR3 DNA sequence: TGCGCCAGCAGTACCGGTGGGACAGGGGTCTTCGCGGGCTCCTACGAGCAGTACTTC.